This T cell receptor beta chain was obtained from a study of T-cell reconstitution after alpha-beta-depleted transplantation in children. At least ten counts were recorded for this clonotype. It was with unique molecular identifiers that the TCRbeta library was prepared. TCRdb redid the calling of the PCR reads with MiXCR, one entry per CDR3 protein. Here the sample spans approximately 590,000 distinct CDR3 sequences, about 10% being singletons. The receptor was isolated from a human donor who donated a stem cell graft to a child with acute myeloid leukemia. The sample was PBMCs from the stem cell graft donor, taken from the stem cell graft.

The CDR3 reads CASSLEYGGPQETQYF. In DNA, the CDR3 is TGTGCCAGCAGTTTAGAGTACGGGGGGCCCCAAGAGACCCAGTACTTC. The chain is built from TRBV27 and TRBJ2-5, with D possibly TRBD2 on 7 matching bases. The V end lost 2 bases, the J end lost 1 base, and 14 bases lay between the germline ends. CDR1 and CDR2 from the germline V gene are MNHEY and SMNVEV (reference sequence). The CDR3 is made up of 16 amino acids.